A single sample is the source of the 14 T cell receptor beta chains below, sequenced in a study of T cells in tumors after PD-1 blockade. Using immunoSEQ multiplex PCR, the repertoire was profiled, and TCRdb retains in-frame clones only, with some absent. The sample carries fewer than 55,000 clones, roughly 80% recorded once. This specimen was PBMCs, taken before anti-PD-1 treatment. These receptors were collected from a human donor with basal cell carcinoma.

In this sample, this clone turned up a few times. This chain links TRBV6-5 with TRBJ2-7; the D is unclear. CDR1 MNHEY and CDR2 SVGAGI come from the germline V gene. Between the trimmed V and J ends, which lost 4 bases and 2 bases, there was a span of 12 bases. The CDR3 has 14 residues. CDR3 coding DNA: TGTGCCAGCAGTTCTCTTGGTCGCACCTACGAGCAGTACTTC. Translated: CASSSLGRTYEQYF.

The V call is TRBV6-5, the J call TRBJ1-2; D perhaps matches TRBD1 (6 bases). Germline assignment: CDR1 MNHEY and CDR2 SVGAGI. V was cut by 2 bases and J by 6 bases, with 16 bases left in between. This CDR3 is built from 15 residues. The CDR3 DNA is TGTGCCAGCAGTTACGCTCCGGGGGCGGAAAATGGCTACACCTTC. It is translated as CASSYAPGAENGYTF.

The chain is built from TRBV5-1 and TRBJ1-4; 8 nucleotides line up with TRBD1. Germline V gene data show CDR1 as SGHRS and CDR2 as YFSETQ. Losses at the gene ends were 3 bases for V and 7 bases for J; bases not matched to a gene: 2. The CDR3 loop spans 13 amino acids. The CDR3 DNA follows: TGCGCCAGCAGCTCAGGGGGCTTTGAAAAACTGTTTTTT. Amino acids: CASSSGGFEKLFF.

CDR3 sequence (DNA): TGTGCCAGCAGCTTAGAAGTACCATTTGAAGCTTTCTTT. Its translation is CASSLEVPFEAFF. This sequence joins TRBV7-8 and TRBJ1-1; D unclear. The CDR3 is 13 residues long. From germline, CDR1 is SGHVS and CDR2 FQNEAQ. The ends were cut back, 1 base at V and 7 bases at J, with 10 bases in the middle. The variable domain in full, completed from reference TRBV7-8 and TRBJ1-1, reads GAGVSQSPRYKVAKRGQDVALRCDPISGHVSLFWYQQALGQGPEFLTYFQNEAQLDKSGLPSDRFFAERPEGSVSTLKIQRTQQEDSAVYLCASSLEVPFEAFFGQGTRLTVV.

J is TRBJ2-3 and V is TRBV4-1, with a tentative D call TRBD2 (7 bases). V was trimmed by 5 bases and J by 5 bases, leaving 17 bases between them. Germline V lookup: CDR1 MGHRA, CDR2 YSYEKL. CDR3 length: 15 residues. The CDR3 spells CASSIDGGREDTQYF. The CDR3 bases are TGCGCCAGCAGCATCGACGGGGGGCGGGAAGATACGCAGTATTTT.

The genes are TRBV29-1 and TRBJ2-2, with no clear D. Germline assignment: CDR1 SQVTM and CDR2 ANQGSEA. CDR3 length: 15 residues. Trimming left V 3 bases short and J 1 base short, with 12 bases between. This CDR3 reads CSVEFPDKNTGELFF. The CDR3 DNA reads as TGCAGCGTTGAGTTTCCCGACAAGAACACCGGGGAGCTGTTTTTT.

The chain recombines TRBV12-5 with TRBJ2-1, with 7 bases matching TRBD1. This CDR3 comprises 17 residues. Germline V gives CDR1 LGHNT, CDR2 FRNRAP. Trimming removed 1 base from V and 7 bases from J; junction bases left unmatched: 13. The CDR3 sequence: CASGLGLLTGFENEQFF. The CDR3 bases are TGTGCTAGTGGTTTGGGGTTGTTGACAGGGTTTGAGAATGAGCAGTTCTTC. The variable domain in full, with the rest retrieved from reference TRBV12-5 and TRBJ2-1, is DARVTQTPRHKVTEMGQEVTMRCQPILGHNTVFWYRQTMMQGLELLAYFRNRAPLDDSGMPKDRFSAEMPDATLATLKIQPSEPRDSAVYFCASGLGLLTGFENEQFFGPGTRLTVL.

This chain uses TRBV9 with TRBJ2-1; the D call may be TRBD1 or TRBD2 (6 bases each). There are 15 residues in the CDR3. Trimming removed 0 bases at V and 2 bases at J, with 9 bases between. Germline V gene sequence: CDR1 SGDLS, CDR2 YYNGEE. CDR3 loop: CASSVEGGAYNEQFF. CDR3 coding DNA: TGTGCCAGCAGCGTAGAGGGGGGCGCCTACAATGAGCAGTTCTTC. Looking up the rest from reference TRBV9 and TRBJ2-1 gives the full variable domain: DSGVTQTPKHLITATGQRVTLRCSPRSGDLSVYWYQQSLDQGLQFLIQYYNGEERAKGNILERFSAQQFPDLHSELNLSSLELGDSALYFCASSVEGGAYNEQFFGPGTRLTVL.

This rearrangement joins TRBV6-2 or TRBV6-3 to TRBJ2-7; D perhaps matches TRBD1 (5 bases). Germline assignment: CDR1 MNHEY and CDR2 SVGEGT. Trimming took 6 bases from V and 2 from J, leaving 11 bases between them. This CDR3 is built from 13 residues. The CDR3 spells CASSHRFPYEQYF. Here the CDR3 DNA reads TGTGCCAGCAGCCACAGGTTCCCCTACGAGCAGTACTTC.

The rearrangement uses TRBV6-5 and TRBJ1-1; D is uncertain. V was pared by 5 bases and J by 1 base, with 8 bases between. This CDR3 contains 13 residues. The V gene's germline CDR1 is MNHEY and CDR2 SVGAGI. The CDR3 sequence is CASSKYTNTEAFF. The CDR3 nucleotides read TGTGCCAGCAGTAAATACACGAACACTGAAGCTTTCTTT.

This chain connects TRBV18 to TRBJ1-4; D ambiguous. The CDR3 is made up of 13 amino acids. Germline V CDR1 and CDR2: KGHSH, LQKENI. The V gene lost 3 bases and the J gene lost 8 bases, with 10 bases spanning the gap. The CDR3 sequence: CASSPTQDEKLFF. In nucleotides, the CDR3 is TGTGCCAGCTCACCGACTCAGGACGAAAAACTGTTTTTT. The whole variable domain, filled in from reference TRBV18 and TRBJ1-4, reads NAGVMQNPRHLVRRRGQEARLRCSPMKGHSHVYWYRQLPEEGLKFMVYLQKENIIDESGMPKERFSAEFPKEGPSILRIQQVVRGDSAAYFCASSPTQDEKLFFGSGTQLSVL.

For the CDR3, the DNA is TGTGCCAGCAGCTTAAAACAGGACCTTGAGGCTTTCTTT. It codes for CASSLKQDLEAFF. The gene calls are TRBV7-9 and TRBJ1-1, with D perhaps TRBD1 (5 bases). V was cut by 2 bases and J by 11 bases, with 15 bases left in between. The CDR3 extends over 13 amino acids. Looked up from germline, CDR1 is SEHNR and CDR2 is FQNEAQ (reference sequence).

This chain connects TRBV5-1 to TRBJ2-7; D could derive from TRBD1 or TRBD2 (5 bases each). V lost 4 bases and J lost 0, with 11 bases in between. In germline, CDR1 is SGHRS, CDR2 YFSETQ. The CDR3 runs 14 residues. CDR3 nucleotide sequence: TGCGCCAGCAGCGTCCGGGACGGCTCCTACGAGCAGTACTTC. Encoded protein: CASSVRDGSYEQYF.

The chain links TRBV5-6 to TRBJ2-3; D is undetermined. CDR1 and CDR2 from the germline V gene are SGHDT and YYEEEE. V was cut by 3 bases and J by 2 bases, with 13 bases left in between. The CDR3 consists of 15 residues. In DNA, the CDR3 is TGTGCCAGCAGCTCGTGGCAGATCACCACAGATACGCAGTATTTT. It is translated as CASSSWQITTDTQYF.